This is a list of T cell receptor beta chains from one sample in a study of CD8+ T cells in alopecia areata. The method was immunoSEQ multiplex PCR; TCRdb's version includes in-frame clones alone and lacks a portion of them. The data contain approximately 180,000 clones, 58% of them singletons. The sequencing used CD4+ T cells sorted from blood, collected at approximately week 55, from a patient treated with tofacitinib. The receptors come from a human donor with alopecia areata. The CDR3 runs from the conserved cysteine through the conserved F or W. D genes are given only for firm matches. Size values are once, few and many counts, or a class for expanded clones, and some rows have none.

size: many; V: TRBV18; D: -; J: TRBJ1-2; DNA: TGTGCCAGCTCACTTCAAGCTAACTATGGCTACACCTTC; CDR3: CASSLQANYGYTF
size: few; V: TRBV2; D: TRBD1; J: TRBJ2-7; DNA: TGTGCCAGCAGTGAGTGGACAGGGGGCGACGAGCAGTACTTC; CDR3: CASSEWTGGDEQYF
size: -; V: TRBV5-1; D: -; J: TRBJ1-1; DNA: TGCGCCAGCAGCCTCGACATGAACACTGAAGCTTTCTTT; CDR3: CASSLDMNTEAFF
size: -; V: TRBV29-1; D: TRBD1; J: TRBJ2-7; DNA: TGCAGCGTGGCAACAGGGGGCGCATCCTACGAGCAGTACTTC; CDR3: CSVATGGASYEQYF
size: -; V: TRBV5-1; D: TRBD2; J: TRBJ2-3; DNA: TGCGCCAGCAGCTTGGGGGACTACCGGAGCACAGATACGCAGTATTTT; CDR3: CASSLGDYRSTDTQYF
size: -; V: TRBV13; D: TRBD1; J: TRBJ2-5; DNA: TGTGCCAGCAGCTTAAGGGACAGGGTGGGAGAGACCCAGTACTTC; CDR3: CASSLRDRVGETQYF
size: few; V: TRBV6-5; D: TRBD2; J: TRBJ2-5; DNA: TGTGCCAGCAGTTCTAATTTAGGGGCGGGGGGAGAGACCCAGTACTTC; CDR3: CASSSNLGAGGETQYF
size: -; V: TRBV5-1; D: -; J: TRBJ2-2; DNA: TGCGCCAGCAACGTTGGCGGGGAGCTGTTTTTT; CDR3: CASNVGGELFF
size: few; V: TRBV30; D: TRBD1; J: TRBJ2-7; DNA: TGTGCCTGGAGATCCCCGGGACAGGGCCCCTACGAGCAGTACTTC; CDR3: CAWRSPGQGPYEQYF
size: -; V: TRBV13; D: -; J: TRBJ1-3; DNA: TGTGCCAGCAGCCTTCGGGCTGGCGGAAACACCATATATTTT; CDR3: CASSLRAGGNTIYF
size: -; V: TRBV4-2; D: -; J: TRBJ2-7; DNA: TGTGCCAGCAGCCGCTCCCCCGGGACGGGGAGCTCCTACGAGCAGTACTTC; CDR3: CASSRSPGTGSSYEQYF
size: -; V: TRBV4-1; D: -; J: TRBJ1-5; DNA: TGCGCCAGCAGCCAAGATCAGGGGTGGCGATATGGCAATCAGCCCCAGCATTTT; CDR3: CASSQDQGWRYGNQPQHF
size: few; V: TRBV18; D: -; J: TRBJ2-1; DNA: TGTGCCAGCTCAGCGACTAGTATCAATGAGCAGTTCTTC; CDR3: CASSATSINEQFF
size: -; V: TRBV30; D: TRBD1; J: TRBJ1-2; DNA: TGTGCCTGGAGTCTGTACGACAGGGCCTCTAACTATGGCTACACCTTC; CDR3: CAWSLYDRASNYGYTF
size: -; V: TRBV4-2; D: -; J: TRBJ1-4; DNA: TGTGCCAGCAGCCAAGAAGTCGCTACGAGGATCGGAAAACTGTTTTTT; CDR3: CASSQEVATRIGKLFF
size: -; V: TRBV29-1; D: -; J: TRBJ1-2; DNA: TGCAGCGTGGGGGCCCAGTCTAACTATGGCTACACCTTC; CDR3: CSVGAQSNYGYTF
size: -; V: TRBV29-1; D: TRBD2; J: TRBJ2-3; DNA: TGCAGCGTCGAAGCGGGGGATGGGTCAGATACGCAGTATTTT; CDR3: CSVEAGDGSDTQYF
size: -; V: TRBV30; D: -; J: TRBJ1-1; DNA: TGTGCCTGGAGCCCTATAAACACTGAAGCTTTCTTT; CDR3: CAWSPINTEAFF